Below are 8 T cell receptor beta chains sequenced from a single sample in a study of Ad26.COV2.S vaccination and SARS-CoV-2 variants. Using immunoSEQ multiplex PCR, the repertoire was profiled, and TCRdb retains in-frame clones only, with some absent. Altogether 350,000 to 450,000 clones are present, about 91% being singletons, with the ten largest covering under 4%. This specimen was peripheral blood, taken after recovery from COVID-19. These receptors came from a human donor who had recovered from COVID-19.

The J gene is TRBJ2-7, the V gene TRBV6-6; the match to TRBD1 covers 7 bases. Trimming at V came to 2 bases and at J to 0 bases, leaving 4 bases not matched to a gene. CDR3 length: 15 amino acids. Germline-derived CDR1 and CDR2 are MNHNY and SVGAGI (reference sequence). CDR3 amino acids: CASSYSRDSSYEQYF. The CDR3 nucleotides are TGTGCCAGCAGTTACAGCCGGGACAGCTCCTACGAGCAGTACTTC.

V usage is TRBV12-3 or TRBV12-4 and J usage is TRBJ1-2; D is unclear. Trimming cost V 6 bases and J 7 bases, with 12 bases left between them. The CDR3 extends over 12 amino acids. This CDR3 reads CASSVRLGGYTF. CDR3 DNA sequence: TGTGCCAGCAGCGTCAGGTTGGGTGGCTACACCTTC.

The chain carries TRBV3-1 (or the pseudogene TRBV3-2) and TRBJ1-4; D remains unclear. The germline gives CDR1 LGHDT, CDR2 YNNKEL (reference sequence). V was clipped by 6 bases and J by 3 bases, with 17 bases between them. The CDR3 runs to 16 residues. The CDR3 loop reads CASSPNPGGPNEKLFF. The CDR3 nucleotides read TGTGCCAGCAGTCCAAATCCAGGTGGGCCTAATGAAAAACTGTTTTTT.

The chain links TRBV2 to TRBJ2-7; 9 bases fit TRBD1. With 6 bases clipped from V and 1 base from J, the junction kept 7 bases outside the gene matches. CDR3 length: 15 amino acids. Germline CDR1 SNHLY, CDR2 FYNNEI. CDR3 coding DNA: TGTGCCAGCAGGAGGGCCGGGACAGGGTCCTACGAGCAGTACTTC. As protein: CASRRAGTGSYEQYF. Complete variable domain (other parts from reference TRBV2 and TRBJ2-7): EPEVTQTPSHQVTQMGQEVILRCVPISNHLYFYWYRQILGQKVEFLVSFYNNEISEKSEIFDDQFSVERPDGSNFTLKIRSTKLEDSAMYFCASRRAGTGSYEQYFGPGTRLTVT.

V gene TRBV28 combines with J gene TRBJ2-1, with 10 bases aligning to TRBD1. With 3 bases clipped from V and 2 bases from J, the junction kept 4 bases outside the gene matches. This CDR3 spans 16 amino acids. CDR1 and CDR2 (germline): MDHEN, SYDVKM. The DNA of the CDR3 is TGTGCCAGCAGTTTTACGGGGACAGGGGCCTACAATGAGCAGTTCTTC. Translation: CASSFTGTGAYNEQFF.

This clone is a singleton in its sample. The rearrangement joins TRBV11-2 to TRBJ2-2, with D unresolved. Germline CDR1 and CDR2: SGHAT and FQNNGV. Trimming took 4 bases from V and 0 from J, leaving 3 bases between them. CDR3 size: 13 residues. The CDR3 DNA sequence: TGTGCCAGCAGCTATTCGAACACCGGGGAGCTGTTTTTT. Translation gives CASSYSNTGELFF.

V and J are TRBV2 and TRBJ2-4; D may be TRBD1 (5 bases). V shed 3 bases and J shed 8 bases, with 11 bases lying between them. The CDR3 has 13 residues. Germline V CDR1 and CDR2: SNHLY, FYNNEI. CDR3 protein: CASSDLTRDIQYF. Here the CDR3 DNA reads TGTGCCAGCAGTGACCTAACCAGGGACATTCAGTACTTC.

This chain uses TRBV4-1 with TRBJ2-7; 7 positions agree with TRBD1. J lost 1 base, V lost 1 base, and 4 bases had no gene match. The CDR3 has 15 residues. Germline CDR1 MGHRA, CDR2 YSYEKL. Here the CDR3 reads CASSQGRDSSYEQYF. CDR3 DNA sequence: TGCGCCAGCAGCCAAGGTCGGGACAGTTCCTACGAGCAGTACTTC.